This T cell receptor beta chain derives from a study of radiotherapy plus CTLA-4 blockade in lung cancer. The CDR3 runs to 14 residues. The V segment lost 6 bases and the J segment 6 bases; nucleotides outside the gene matches: 6. CDR1 is MNHNY, CDR2 SVGAGI, per germline (reference sequence). Profiling relied on immunoSEQ multiplex PCR, and the TCRdb table lists in-frame clones only, not all of them. The repertoire has tens of thousands of clones, roughly 86% of them found once; the top ten carry 4% to 5.5%. This specimen was peripheral blood, taken from a patient treated with radiotherapy plus ipilimumab. The receptor's source is a human donor with non-small cell lung cancer whose response to radiotherapy plus ipilimumab could not be evaluated. This chain links TRBV6-6 with TRBJ1-1; 11 bases match TRBD1. CDR3 sequence: CASSPGQGAAEAFF. The CDR3 nucleotides read TGTGCCAGCAGCCCCGGACAGGGGGCGGCTGAAGCTTTCTTT.